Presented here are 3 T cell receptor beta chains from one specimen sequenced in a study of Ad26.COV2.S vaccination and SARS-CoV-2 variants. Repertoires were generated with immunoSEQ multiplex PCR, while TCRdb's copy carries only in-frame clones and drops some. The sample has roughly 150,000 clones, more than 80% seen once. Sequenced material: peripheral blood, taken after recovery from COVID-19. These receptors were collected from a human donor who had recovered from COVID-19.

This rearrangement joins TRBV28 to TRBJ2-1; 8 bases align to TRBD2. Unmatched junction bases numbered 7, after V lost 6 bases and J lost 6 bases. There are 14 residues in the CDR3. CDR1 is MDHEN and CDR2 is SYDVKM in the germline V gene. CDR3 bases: TGTGCCAGCAGGCCGGGGACTAGAGGCAATGAGCAGTTCTTC. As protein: CASRPGTRGNEQFF.

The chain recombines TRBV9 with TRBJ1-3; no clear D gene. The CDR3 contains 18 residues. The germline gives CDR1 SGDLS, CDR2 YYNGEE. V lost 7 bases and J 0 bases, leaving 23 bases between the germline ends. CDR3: CASSSLERTDNSGNTIYF. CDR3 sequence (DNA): TGTGCCAGCTCTTCTCTAGAACGGACCGATAACTCTGGAAACACCATATATTTT.

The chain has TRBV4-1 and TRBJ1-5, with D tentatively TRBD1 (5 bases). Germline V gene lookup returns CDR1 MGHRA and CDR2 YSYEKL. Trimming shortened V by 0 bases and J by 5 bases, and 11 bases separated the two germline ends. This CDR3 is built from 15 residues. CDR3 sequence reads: CASSQDTWGDQPQHF. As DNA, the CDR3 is TGCGCCAGCAGCCAAGATACCTGGGGGGATCAGCCCCAGCATTTT.